The T cell receptor (beta chain) described here comes from a study of metastatic and nonmetastatic thyroid tumors. MiXCR reprocessed the PCR reads for TCRdb. Of 50,000 to 60,000 clones in the sample, roughly a sixth were seen once. The entire patient cohort was treatment-naive prior to thyroid surgery. The V end lost 1 base, the J end lost 0 bases, and 10 bases lay between the germline ends. The CDR3 spans 15 residues. In germline, CDR1 is MGHRA, CDR2 YSYEKL. In this sample, this clone turned up many times. Its specificity is not known. Notes on the study in general: As reported, TCR beta diversity in blood and tumor was significantly higher in malignant thyroid tumors than in benign nodules.

The chain is built from TRBV4-1 and TRBJ2-7; tentatively, D is TRBD1 (5 bases). Input material: blood. This sequence originates from a female donor with papillary thyroid cancer or a benign thyroid nodule (not recorded which). Some clones in this sample may be carry-over from other donors' samples. CDR3 coding DNA: TGCGCCAGCAGCCAAGGCGACAGCGACTCCTACGAGCAGTACTTC. Encoded protein: CASSQGDSDSYEQYF.